The 28 T cell receptor beta chains reported below all come from one sample, sequenced in a study of T cell changes during pregnancy in multiple sclerosis. Sequencing used immunoSEQ multiplex PCR; TCRdb keeps in-frame clones, though not all of them. Altogether about 38,000 clones are present, nearly 95% being singletons, with the ten largest covering approximately 0.35%. This specimen was CD4+ T cells from peripheral blood mononuclear cells, taken after pregnancy. All receptors derive from a female donor in good health, enrolled as a control in a pregnancy study.

J is TRBJ2-6 and V is TRBV9; TRBD2 agrees at 14 bases. This CDR3 spans 19 amino acids. In germline, CDR1 is SGDLS, CDR2 YYNGEE. J was trimmed by 1 base and V by 4 bases; bases with no gene match: 7. The chain's CDR3 is CASSPLGLAGVSGANVLTF. The CDR3 DNA reads as TGTGCCAGCAGCCCCCTGGGACTAGCGGGAGTGTCTGGGGCCAACGTCCTGACTTTC.

The chain is built from TRBV9 and TRBJ2-2, with D hard to call. Trimming left V 4 bases short and J 3 bases short, with 10 bases between. The CDR3 consists of 14 residues. Germline CDR1 SGDLS, CDR2 YYNGEE. CDR3 DNA: TGTGCCAGCAGCCCCCCTATAGACACCGGGGAGCTGTTTTTT. Protein: CASSPPIDTGELFF.

This clone was picked up a small number of times. The chain couples TRBV19 to TRBJ1-1; TRBD1 matches 7 bases. The length of the CDR3 is 15 residues. The V gene's germline CDR1 is LNHDA and CDR2 SQIVND (reference sequence). Trimming cost V 5 bases and J 0 bases; bases outside gene matches: 6. The CDR3 region is CASSPPGTVNTEAFF. DNA for the CDR3: TGTGCCAGTAGTCCTCCCGGGACAGTGAACACTGAAGCTTTCTTT.

A single count supports this clone. The rearrangement uses TRBV18 and TRBJ2-2; 8 bases agree with TRBD2. The length of the CDR3 is 16 residues. The junction had 5 bases not matched to a gene; V was cut back by 3 bases and J by 2 bases. Germline values: CDR1 KGHSH, CDR2 LQKENI. CDR3 residues: CASSPIVAGNTGELFF. In nucleotides, the CDR3 is TGTGCCAGCTCACCGATAGTAGCGGGAAACACCGGGGAGCTGTTTTTT.

The chain has TRBV14 and TRBJ1-2; unclear D gene. This CDR3 has 13 residues. Germline V CDR1 and CDR2: SGHDN, FVKESK. Trimming removed 2 bases from V and 2 bases from J, with 6 bases in between. The CDR3 DNA sequence: TGTGCCAGCAGCCAACGGGTAAACTATGGCTACACCTTC. It encodes CASSQRVNYGYTF.

The chain employs TRBV7-8 and TRBJ1-4; tentatively, D is TRBD1 (6 bases). Trimming took 5 bases from V and 0 from J, leaving 19 bases between them. CDR1 and CDR2 from the germline V gene are SGHVS and FQNEAQ. CDR3 length: 18 amino acids. CDR3 bases: TGTGCCAGCAGCCCCCGGGGTCAGGGGCTCACAACTAATGAAAAACTGTTTTTT. Protein product: CASSPRGQGLTTNEKLFF.

V usage is TRBV19 and J usage is TRBJ2-2; D unclear. Trimming stripped 7 bases from V and 2 bases from J, with 5 bases between. CDR1 and CDR2 from the germline V gene are LNHDA and SQIVND (reference sequence). The CDR3 loop spans 12 amino acids. The CDR3 nucleotides read TGTGCCAGTAAAACAAACACCGGGGAGCTGTTTTTT. This gives the protein CASKTNTGELFF. The variable domain in full, with the rest retrieved from reference TRBV19 and TRBJ2-2, is DGGITQSPKYLFRKEGQNVTLSCEQNLNHDAMYWYRQDPGQGLRLIYYSQIVNDFQKGDIAEGYSVSREKKESFPLTVTSAQKNPTAFYLCASKTNTGELFFGEGSRLTVL.

This clone was detected only a few times. The chain employs TRBV30 and TRBJ1-1; D gene uncertain. Germline lookup yields CDR1 GTSNPN and CDR2 SVGIG (reference sequence). Trimming removed 2 bases at V and 4 bases at J, with 8 bases between. This CDR3 is built from 12 residues. The CDR3 bases are TGTGCCTGGAGTAGGGCGGGCACTGAAGCTTTCTTT. The encoded protein is CAWSRAGTEAFF.

The gene calls are TRBV5-1 and TRBJ1-2; D gene uncertain. The CDR3 has 13 amino acids. CDR1 SGHRS and CDR2 YFSETQ come from the germline V gene. The ends were cut back, 0 bases at V and 5 bases at J, with 8 bases in the middle. CDR3 coding DNA: TGCGCCAGCAGCTTGGCGCCAGAATATGGCTACACCTTC. It codes for CASSLAPEYGYTF.

The V and J genes are TRBV19 and TRBJ2-3; 9 bases line up with TRBD2. With V trimmed by 1 base and J by 1 base, 3 bases remained unmatched. From germline, CDR1 is LNHDA and CDR2 SQIVND (reference sequence). This CDR3 is 16 amino acids long. The CDR3 sequence: CASSIGGGRGTDTQYF. CDR3 nucleotides: TGTGCCAGTAGTATAGGGGGCGGGAGGGGCACAGATACGCAGTATTTT.

This chain links TRBV19 with TRBJ1-3, with a tentative D call TRBD1 (5 bases). Germline V lookup: CDR1 LNHDA, CDR2 SQIVND (reference sequence). Trimming pared 11 bases from V and 0 bases from J, leaving 17 bases between. There are 15 residues in the CDR3. DNA for the CDR3: TGTGCCTGCAGGGAGGGCGGGATCTCTGGAAACACCATATATTTT. Translation gives CACREGGISGNTIYF. The variable domain in full, completed from reference TRBV19 and TRBJ1-3, reads DGGITQSPKYLFRKEGQNVTLSCEQNLNHDAMYWYRQDPGQGLRLIYYSQIVNDFQKGDIAEGYSVSREKKESFPLTVTSAQKNPTAFYLCACREGGISGNTIYFGEGSWLTVV.

V is TRBV30 and J is TRBJ1-4, with a weak D call TRBD1 (6 bases). The CDR3 is 15 residues long. The germline gives CDR1 GTSNPN, CDR2 SVGIG (reference sequence). Deletions cut 5 bases from V and 8 bases from J, with 21 bases between. The CDR3 protein is CAWGTGTQKAEKLFF. The CDR3 bases are TGTGCCTGGGGCACCGGGACACAAAAGGCGGAAAAACTGTTTTTT.

The V gene is TRBV27, the J gene TRBJ1-1; D unclear. V was shortened by 3 bases and J by 8 bases, with 7 bases between the two germline ends. Germline V gene sequence: CDR1 MNHEY, CDR2 SMNVEV (reference sequence). The CDR3 totals 11 residues. The CDR3 protein is CASSLGGEAFF. For the CDR3, the DNA is TGTGCCAGCAGTTTGGGCGGGGAAGCTTTCTTT.

The CDR3 DNA reads as TGTGCCAGTAGTATCACCAGATCAGGGTTGGGAGGTGAAGCTTTCTTT. Its protein is CASSITRSGLGGEAFF. The rearrangement joins TRBV19 to TRBJ1-1; tentative D call: TRBD1 (5 bases). With 3 bases removed from V and 7 bases from J, the gap between germline ends came to 21 bases. Per germline, CDR1 LNHDA and CDR2 SQIVND (reference sequence). This CDR3 region has 16 residues.

The CDR3 DNA reads TGTGCCAGCAGCTCCCTGACAGGAGGATACGAGCAGTACTTC. This gives the protein CASSSLTGGYEQYF. The V and J genes are TRBV5-5 and TRBJ2-7; the D gene is possibly TRBD1 (6 bases). V dropped 3 bases and J dropped 4 bases, with 14 bases sitting between them. The CDR3 totals 14 residues. The germline V gene encodes CDR1 SGHKS and CDR2 YYEKEE (reference sequence). The full variable domain, completed using reference TRBV5-5 and TRBJ2-7, is DAGVTQSPTHLIKTRGQQVTLRCSPISGHKSVSWYQQVLGQGPQFIFQYYEKEERGRGNFPDRFSARQFPNYSSELNVNALLLGDSALYLCASSSLTGGYEQYFGPGTRLTVT.

The chain has TRBV5-1 and TRBJ2-5, with 11 nucleotides matching TRBD1. The CDR3 extends over 15 amino acids. With V trimmed by 4 bases and J by 7 bases, 9 bases remained unmatched. Germline V lookup: CDR1 SGHRS, CDR2 YFSETQ. The chain's CDR3 is CASSPPGQGAGTQYF. CDR3 DNA: TGCGCCAGCAGCCCACCTGGACAGGGGGCGGGGACCCAGTACTTC.

The gene calls are TRBV11-2 and TRBJ2-7, with D possibly TRBD1 on 6 matching bases. Trimming pared 4 bases from V and 0 bases from J, leaving 19 bases between. The germline V gene encodes CDR1 SGHAT and CDR2 FQNNGV. This CDR3 spans 17 amino acids. The CDR3 DNA reads as TGTGCCAGCAGCTCCCCGGGGCAGGGGACGAGCTCCTACGAGCAGTACTTC. Protein: CASSSPGQGTSSYEQYF. The whole variable domain, filled in from reference TRBV11-2 and TRBJ2-7, reads EAGVAQSPRYKIIEKRQSVAFWCNPISGHATLYWYQQILGQGPKLLIQFQNNGVVDDSQLPKDRFSAERLKGVDSTLKIQPAKLEDSAVYLCASSSPGQGTSSYEQYFGPGTRLTVT.

The rearrangement links TRBV19 to TRBJ1-1; D ambiguous. The germline gives CDR1 LNHDA, CDR2 SQIVND (reference sequence). The CDR3 totals 15 residues. Trimming cost V 5 bases and J 0 bases, with 13 bases left between them. The DNA for the CDR3 is TGTGCCAGTAGTGCCCCGAGGGAGATGAACACTGAAGCTTTCTTT. It is translated as CASSAPREMNTEAFF. Variable domain in full (rest from reference TRBV19 and TRBJ1-1): DGGITQSPKYLFRKEGQNVTLSCEQNLNHDAMYWYRQDPGQGLRLIYYSQIVNDFQKGDIAEGYSVSREKKESFPLTVTSAQKNPTAFYLCASSAPREMNTEAFFGQGTRLTVV.

The genes are TRBV27 and TRBJ1-6; D might be TRBD1 (5 bases). Germline V lookup: CDR1 MNHEY, CDR2 SMNVEV (reference sequence). With 6 bases removed from V and 9 bases from J, the gap between germline ends came to 18 bases. The CDR3 is 15 residues long. CDR3 coding DNA: TGTGCCAGCAGGCGGGGCCTTTCGGGGAGTTCACCCCTCCACTTT. Translating it yields CASRRGLSGSSPLHF.

The V call is TRBV11-3, the J call TRBJ1-1; weak D call: TRBD1 (6 bases). V dropped 3 bases and J dropped 5 bases, with 13 bases sitting between them. Germline-derived CDR1 and CDR2 are SGHNT and YENEEA. The CDR3 length is 14 residues. The CDR3 loop is CASSFRGWGTEAFF. The CDR3 bases are TGTGCCAGCAGCTTCAGGGGTTGGGGGACTGAAGCTTTCTTT.

The gene calls are TRBV30 and TRBJ1-2; 7 nucleotides align to TRBD1. The length of the CDR3 is 14 residues. The J segment lost 7 bases and the V segment lost 3 bases, leaving 11 bases of the junction unmatched. Germline values: CDR1 GTSNPN, CDR2 SVGIG (reference sequence). The CDR3 loop is CAWSVTGVDGGYTF. The CDR3 DNA reads TGTGCCTGGAGCGTCACAGGGGTCGATGGTGGCTACACCTTC. Filled out from reference TRBV30 and TRBJ1-2, the complete variable domain reads SQTIHQWPATLVQPVGSPLSLECTVEGTSNPNLYWYRQAAGRGLQLLFYSVGIGQISSEVPQNLSASRPQDRQFILSSKKLLLSDSGFYLCAWSVTGVDGGYTFGSGTRLTVV.

The chain links TRBV9 to TRBJ2-1; tentatively, D is TRBD2 (7 bases). The CDR3 extends over 17 amino acids. V was pared by 0 bases and J by 3 bases, with 16 bases between. Germline assignment: CDR1 SGDLS and CDR2 YYNGEE. In DNA form, the CDR3 reads TGTGCCAGCAGCGTAGATCTCGCGGGGGCGCTCTACAATGAGCAGTTCTTC. Its protein product is CASSVDLAGALYNEQFF.

The chain recombines TRBV6-5 with TRBJ1-5; 9 nucleotides agree with TRBD1. J gave up 0 bases and V 4 bases, and 1 base lay outside the gene matches. Germline values: CDR1 MNHEY, CDR2 SVGAGI. The CDR3 spans 15 residues. DNA of the CDR3: TGTGCCAGCAGTTCACAGGGGGCTAGCAATCAGCCCCAGCATTTT. Protein: CASSSQGASNQPQHF.

The chain recombines TRBV6-5 with TRBJ2-5; 7 bases agree with TRBD1. V dropped 2 bases and J dropped 2; count of bases not matched to a gene: 5. This CDR3 is 15 amino acids long. Looked up from germline, CDR1 is MNHEY and CDR2 is SVGAGI. CDR3 bases: TGTGCCAGCAGTTACAACCGGGACAGACAAGAGACCCAGTACTTC. This translates into CASSYNRDRQETQYF.

This chain links TRBV14 with TRBJ2-7; tentatively, D is TRBD1 (5 bases). The CDR3 extends over 14 amino acids. The germline CDR1 and CDR2 sequences are SGHDN and FVKESK. V lost 1 base and J lost 3, with 10 bases in between. CDR3 region: CASSQGGLYYEQYF. The CDR3, as DNA: TGTGCCAGCAGCCAAGGGGGCCTGTACTACGAGCAGTACTTC. The full variable domain, in which reference TRBV14 and TRBJ2-7 provide the parts outside the CDR3, is EAGVTQFPSHSVIEKGQTVTLRCDPISGHDNLYWYRRVMGKEIKFLLHFVKESKQDESGMPNNRFLAERTGGTYSTLKVQPAELEDSGVYFCASSQGGLYYEQYFGPGTRLTVT.

The V call is TRBV6-6, the J call TRBJ1-6; D possibly corresponds to TRBD1 (5 bases). The CDR3 totals 12 residues. Germline V lookup: CDR1 MNHNY, CDR2 SVGAGI (reference sequence). V was clipped by 5 bases and J by 11 bases, with 10 bases between them. CDR3: CASSPGHPPLHF. The CDR3, as DNA: TGTGCCAGCAGTCCAGGACACCCACCCCTCCACTTT.

The CDR3 region is CSARAGNTIYF. CDR3 coding DNA: TGCAGTGCTAGGGCCGGAAACACCATATATTTT. The rearrangement uses TRBV20-1 and TRBJ1-3; D is undetermined. Between the trimmed V and J ends, which lost 3 bases and 4 bases, there was a span of 4 bases. CDR1 and CDR2 (germline): DFQATT, SNEGSKA (reference sequence). The CDR3 extends over 11 amino acids.

The chain combines TRBV11-2 with TRBJ2-5; TRBD1 might be the D (6 bases). Germline-derived CDR1 and CDR2 are SGHAT and FQNNGV. CDR3 size: 15 residues. V lost 5 bases, J lost 4 bases, and 17 bases lay in between. The CDR3 region is CASSLPTGMGETQYF. Written as DNA, the CDR3 is TGTGCCAGCAGCCTCCCAACAGGGATGGGAGAGACCCAGTACTTC. The variable domain in full, with the rest retrieved from reference TRBV11-2 and TRBJ2-5, is EAGVAQSPRYKIIEKRQSVAFWCNPISGHATLYWYQQILGQGPKLLIQFQNNGVVDDSQLPKDRFSAERLKGVDSTLKIQPAKLEDSAVYLCASSLPTGMGETQYFGPGTRLLVL.